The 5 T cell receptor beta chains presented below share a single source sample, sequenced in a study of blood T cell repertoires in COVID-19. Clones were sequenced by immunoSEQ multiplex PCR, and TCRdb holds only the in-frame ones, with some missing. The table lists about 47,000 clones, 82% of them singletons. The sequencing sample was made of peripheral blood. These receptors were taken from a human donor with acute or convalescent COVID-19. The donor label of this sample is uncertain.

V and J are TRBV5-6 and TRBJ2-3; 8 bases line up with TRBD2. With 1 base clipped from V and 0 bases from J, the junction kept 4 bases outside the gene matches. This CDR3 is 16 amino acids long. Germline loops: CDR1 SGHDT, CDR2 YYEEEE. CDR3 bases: TGTGCCAGCAGCTTGAGACTAGCGCCTAGCACAGATACGCAGTATTTT. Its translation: CASSLRLAPSTDTQYF.

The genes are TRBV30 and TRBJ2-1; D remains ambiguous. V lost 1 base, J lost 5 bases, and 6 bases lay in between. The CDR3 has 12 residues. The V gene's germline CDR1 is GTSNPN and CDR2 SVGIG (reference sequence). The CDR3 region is CAWSAHNNEQFF. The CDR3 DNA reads TGTGCCTGGAGTGCCCACAACAATGAGCAGTTCTTC.

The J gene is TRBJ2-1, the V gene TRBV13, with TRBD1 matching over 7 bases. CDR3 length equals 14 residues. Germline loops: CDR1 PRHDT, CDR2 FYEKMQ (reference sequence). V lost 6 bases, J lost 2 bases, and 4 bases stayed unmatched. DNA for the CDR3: TGTGCCAGCAGATCCGGGACAGCCTACAATGAGCAGTTCTTC. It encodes CASRSGTAYNEQFF. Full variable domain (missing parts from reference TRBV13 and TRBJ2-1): AAGVIQSPRHLIKEKRETATLKCYPIPRHDTVYWYQQGPGQDPQFLISFYEKMQSDKGSIPDRFSAQQFSDYHSELNMSSLELGDSALYFCASRSGTAYNEQFFGPGTRLTVL.

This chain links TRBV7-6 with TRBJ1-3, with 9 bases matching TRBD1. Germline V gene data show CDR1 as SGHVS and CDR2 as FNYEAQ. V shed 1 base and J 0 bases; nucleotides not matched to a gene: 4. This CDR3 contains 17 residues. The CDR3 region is CASSLVGTGISGNTIYF. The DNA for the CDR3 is TGTGCCAGCAGCTTAGTGGGGACAGGGATCTCTGGAAACACCATATATTTT.

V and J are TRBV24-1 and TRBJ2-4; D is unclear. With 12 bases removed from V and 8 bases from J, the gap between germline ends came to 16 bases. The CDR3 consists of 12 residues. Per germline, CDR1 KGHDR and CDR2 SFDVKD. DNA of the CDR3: TGTGCCTTTTGCCAACGGTTTGACATTCAGTACTTC. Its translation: CAFCQRFDIQYF.